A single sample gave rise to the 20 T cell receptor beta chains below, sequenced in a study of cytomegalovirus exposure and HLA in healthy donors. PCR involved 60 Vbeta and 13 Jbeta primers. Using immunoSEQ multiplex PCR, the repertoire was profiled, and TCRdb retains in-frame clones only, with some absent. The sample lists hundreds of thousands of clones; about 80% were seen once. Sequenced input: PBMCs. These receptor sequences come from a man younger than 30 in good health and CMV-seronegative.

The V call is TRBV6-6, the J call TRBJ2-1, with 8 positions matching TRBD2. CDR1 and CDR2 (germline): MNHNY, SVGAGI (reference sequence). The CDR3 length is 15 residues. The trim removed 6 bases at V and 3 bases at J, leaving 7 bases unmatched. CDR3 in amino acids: CASSPAGTSYNEQFF. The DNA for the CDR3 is TGTGCCAGCAGCCCGGCTGGGACTAGCTACAATGAGCAGTTCTTC.

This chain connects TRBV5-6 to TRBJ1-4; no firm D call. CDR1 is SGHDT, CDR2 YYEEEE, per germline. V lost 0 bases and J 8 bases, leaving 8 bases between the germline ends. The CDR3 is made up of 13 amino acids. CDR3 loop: CASSLDSEEKLFF. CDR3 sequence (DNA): TGTGCCAGCAGCTTGGACAGTGAGGAAAAACTGTTTTTT.

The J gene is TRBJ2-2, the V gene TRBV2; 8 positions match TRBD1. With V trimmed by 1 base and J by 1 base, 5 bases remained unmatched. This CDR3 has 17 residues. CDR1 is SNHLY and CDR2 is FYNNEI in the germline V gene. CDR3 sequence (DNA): TGTGCCAGCAGTGAAGTCGGACAGGGAAAGAACACCGGGGAGCTGTTTTTT. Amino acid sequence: CASSEVGQGKNTGELFF.

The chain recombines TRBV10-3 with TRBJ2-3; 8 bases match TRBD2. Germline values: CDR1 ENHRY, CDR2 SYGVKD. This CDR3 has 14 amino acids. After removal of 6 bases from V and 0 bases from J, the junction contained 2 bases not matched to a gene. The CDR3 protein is CAIRERESTDTQYF. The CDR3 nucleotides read TGTGCCATCAGGGAGCGGGAGAGCACAGATACGCAGTATTTT.

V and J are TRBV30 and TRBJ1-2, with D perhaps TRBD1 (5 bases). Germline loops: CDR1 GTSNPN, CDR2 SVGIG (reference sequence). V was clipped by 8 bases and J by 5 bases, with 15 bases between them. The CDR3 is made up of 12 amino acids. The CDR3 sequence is CADPSGGYGYTF. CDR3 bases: TGTGCCGATCCCTCGGGGGGTTATGGCTACACCTTC.

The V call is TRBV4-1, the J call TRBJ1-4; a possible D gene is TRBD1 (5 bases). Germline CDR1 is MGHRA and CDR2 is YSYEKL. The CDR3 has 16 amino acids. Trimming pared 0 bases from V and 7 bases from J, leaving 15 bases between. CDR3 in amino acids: CASSQDKQARGEKLFF. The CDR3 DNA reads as TGCGCCAGCAGCCAAGATAAACAGGCCCGAGGTGAAAAACTGTTTTTT.

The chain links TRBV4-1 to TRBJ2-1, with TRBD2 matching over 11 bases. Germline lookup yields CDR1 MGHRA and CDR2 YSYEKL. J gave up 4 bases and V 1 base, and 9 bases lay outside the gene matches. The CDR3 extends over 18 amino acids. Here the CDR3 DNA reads TGCGCCAGCAGCCAAGTCCACAGGACTAGCGGGCGATACAATGAGCAGTTCTTC. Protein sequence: CASSQVHRTSGRYNEQFF.

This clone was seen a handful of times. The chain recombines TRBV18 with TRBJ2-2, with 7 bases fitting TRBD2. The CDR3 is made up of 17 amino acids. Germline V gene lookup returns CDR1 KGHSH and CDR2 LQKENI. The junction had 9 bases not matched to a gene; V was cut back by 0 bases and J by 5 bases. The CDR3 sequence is CASSPPLARSYTGELFF. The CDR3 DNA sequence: TGTGCCAGCTCACCACCACTAGCGAGGAGTTATACCGGGGAGCTGTTTTTT.

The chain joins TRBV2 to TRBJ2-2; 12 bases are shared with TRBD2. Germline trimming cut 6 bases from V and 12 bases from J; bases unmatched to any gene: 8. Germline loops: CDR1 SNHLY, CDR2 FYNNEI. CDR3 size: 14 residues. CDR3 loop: CASSGEGLAGQLFF. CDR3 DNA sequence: TGTGCCAGCAGCGGAGAGGGACTAGCGGGTCAGCTGTTTTTT. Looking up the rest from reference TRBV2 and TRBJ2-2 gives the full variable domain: EPEVTQTPSHQVTQMGQEVILRCVPISNHLYFYWYRQILGQKVEFLVSFYNNEISEKSEIFDDQFSVERPDGSNFTLKIRSTKLEDSAMYFCASSGEGLAGQLFFGEGSRLTVL.

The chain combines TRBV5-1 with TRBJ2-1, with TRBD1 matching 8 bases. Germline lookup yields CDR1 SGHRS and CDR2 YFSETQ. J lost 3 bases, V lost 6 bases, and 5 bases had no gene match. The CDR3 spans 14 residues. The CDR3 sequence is CASTKQGGYNEQFF. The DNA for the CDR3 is TGCGCCAGCACGAAACAGGGGGGCTACAATGAGCAGTTCTTC.

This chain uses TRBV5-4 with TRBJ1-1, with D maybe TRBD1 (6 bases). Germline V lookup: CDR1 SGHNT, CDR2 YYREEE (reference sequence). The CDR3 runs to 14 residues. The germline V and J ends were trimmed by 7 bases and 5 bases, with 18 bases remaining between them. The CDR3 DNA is TGTGCCAGCGGGCCAGTGCAGGGGAAAACTGAAGCTTTCTTT. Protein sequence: CASGPVQGKTEAFF. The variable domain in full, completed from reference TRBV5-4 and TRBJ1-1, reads ETGVTQSPTHLIKTRGQQVTLRCSSQSGHNTVSWYQQALGQGPQFIFQYYREEENGRGNFPPRFSGLQFPNYSSELNVNALELDDSALYLCASGPVQGKTEAFFGQGTRLTVV.

CDR3 coding DNA: TGTGCCTGGAGTAGTCAGGGGGCCGGCTATGGCTACACCTTC. This codes for CAWSSQGAGYGYTF. The chain couples TRBV30 to TRBJ1-2, with 8 bases matching TRBD1. The CDR3 runs to 14 residues. CDR1 and CDR2 from the germline V gene are GTSNPN and SVGIG (reference sequence). V lost 2 bases, J lost 4 bases, and 6 bases stayed unmatched.

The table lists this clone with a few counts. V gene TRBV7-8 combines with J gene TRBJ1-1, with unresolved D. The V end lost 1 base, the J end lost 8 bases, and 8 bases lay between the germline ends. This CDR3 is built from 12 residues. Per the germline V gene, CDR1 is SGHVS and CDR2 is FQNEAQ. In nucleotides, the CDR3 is TGTGCCAGCAGCTTAGGTGGCGGAGAAGCTTTCTTT. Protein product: CASSLGGGEAFF. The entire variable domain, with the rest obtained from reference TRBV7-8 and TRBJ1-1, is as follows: GAGVSQSPRYKVAKRGQDVALRCDPISGHVSLFWYQQALGQGPEFLTYFQNEAQLDKSGLPSDRFFAERPEGSVSTLKIQRTQQEDSAVYLCASSLGGGEAFFGQGTRLTVV.

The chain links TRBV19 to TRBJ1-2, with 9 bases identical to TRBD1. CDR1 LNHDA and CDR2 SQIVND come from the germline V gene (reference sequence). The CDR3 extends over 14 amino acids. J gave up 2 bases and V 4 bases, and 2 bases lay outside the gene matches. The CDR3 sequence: CASSRDRVNYGYTF. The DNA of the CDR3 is TGTGCCAGTAGTAGGGACAGGGTAAACTATGGCTACACCTTC.

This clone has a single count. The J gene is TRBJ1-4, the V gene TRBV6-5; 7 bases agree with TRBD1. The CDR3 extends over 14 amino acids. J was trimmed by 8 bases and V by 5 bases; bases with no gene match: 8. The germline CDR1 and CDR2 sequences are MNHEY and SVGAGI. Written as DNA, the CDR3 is TGTGCCAGCAGTCTTAGGGGGCGCGGGGAAAAACTGTTTTTT. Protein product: CASSLRGRGEKLFF.

Here the CDR3 DNA reads TGTGCCAGCAGTTACTCGTTGGGAAGGGAGGGCTACACCTTC. This codes for CASSYSLGREGYTF. The V call is TRBV6-6, the J call TRBJ1-2; D is uncertain. Deletions cut 0 bases from V and 8 bases from J, with 13 bases between. Germline CDR1 reads MNHNY; CDR2 reads SVGAGI (reference sequence). CDR3 length equals 14 residues.

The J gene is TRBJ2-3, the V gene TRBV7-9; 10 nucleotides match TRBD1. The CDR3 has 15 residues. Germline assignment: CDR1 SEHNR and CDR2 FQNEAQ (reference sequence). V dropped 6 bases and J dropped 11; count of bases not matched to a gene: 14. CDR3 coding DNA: TGTGCCAGCAGGCCCGGGACAGGGGTGTCTCTAGGGCAGTATTTT. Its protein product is CASRPGTGVSLGQYF.

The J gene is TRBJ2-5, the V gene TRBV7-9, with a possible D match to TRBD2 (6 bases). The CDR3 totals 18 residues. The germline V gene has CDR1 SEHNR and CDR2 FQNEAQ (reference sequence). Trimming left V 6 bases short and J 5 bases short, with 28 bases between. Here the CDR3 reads CASSDNWEWSGPGETQYF. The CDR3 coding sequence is TGTGCCAGCAGTGACAATTGGGAGTGGAGCGGGCCGGGGGAGACCCAGTACTTC.

CDR3 protein: CASSLELASNTGELFF. The CDR3 DNA follows: TGTGCCAGCAGCTTAGAACTAGCCTCGAACACCGGGGAGCTGTTTTTT. This rearrangement joins TRBV7-6 to TRBJ2-2; tentatively, D is TRBD2 (6 bases). The V end lost 1 base, the J end lost 0 bases, and 9 bases lay between the germline ends. Germline V lookup: CDR1 SGHVS, CDR2 FNYEAQ. This CDR3 is built from 16 residues.

CDR3 loop: CASSDGWTNNEQFF. Written as DNA, the CDR3 is TGTGCCAGCAGCGACGGTTGGACAAACAATGAGCAGTTCTTC. The chain links TRBV9 to TRBJ2-1; D possibly corresponds to TRBD1 (5 bases). V shed 3 bases and J shed 5 bases, with 12 bases lying between them. CDR3 length: 14 residues. CDR1 and CDR2 (germline): SGDLS, YYNGEE.